Sequencing of this TCR beta chain was carried out in a study of cytomegalovirus exposure and HLA in healthy donors. Overall study results and limits: Within the approximately 130 validation repertoires, first-cohort TCR clusters tended to co-occur, according to a later analysis. The study designated roughly 160 TCR beta chains cytomegalovirus-associated. Using the classifier, cytomegalovirus status was reportedly diagnosed with high specificity and sensitivity.

Using immunoSEQ multiplex PCR, the repertoire was profiled, and TCRdb retains in-frame clones only, with some absent. Of some 160,000 clones detected, 88% appear once; the ten largest clones hold just under 3%. On this clone: Its antigen is unidentified.

The sample taken for sequencing was PBMCs. This TCR was sampled from a man younger than 35 in good health and CMV-seronegative.

The CDR3 loop is CASSGRDTYTEDSPLHF. CDR3 bases: TGTGCCAGCTCAGGCAGGGACACGTATACCGAGGATTCACCCCTCCACTTT. The rearrangement links TRBV18 to TRBJ1-6; tentatively, D is TRBD1 (6 bases). Trimming removed 5 bases from V and 8 bases from J, with 22 bases in between. From germline, CDR1 is KGHSH and CDR2 LQKENI. CDR3 length equals 17 residues.